This TCR beta chain came from a study of blood T cell repertoires in COVID-19. V shed 5 bases and J shed 1 base, with 14 bases lying between them. The CDR3 covers 16 residues. CDR1 SEHNR and CDR2 FQNEAQ come from the germline V gene (reference sequence). Generated by immunoSEQ multiplex PCR, the TCRdb table keeps only in-frame clones and is missing some. The data hold over 80,000 clones, with 89% observed a single time. The rearrangement uses TRBV7-9 and TRBJ2-2; D is unclear. This TCR came from a man aged 45 to 65 with acute or convalescent COVID-19. Sequenced sample: peripheral blood. The CDR3 spells CASSHPPGVNTGELFF. In DNA, the CDR3 is TGTGCCAGCAGCCACCCCCCCGGAGTGAACACCGGGGAGCTGTTTTTT. Full variable domain (missing parts from reference TRBV7-9 and TRBJ2-2): DTGVSQNPRHKITKRGQNVTFRCDPISEHNRLYWYRQTLGQGPEFLTYFQNEAQLEKSRLLSDRFSAERPKGSFSTLEIQRTEQGDSAMYLCASSHPPGVNTGELFFGEGSRLTVL.